This is a list of T cell receptor beta chains from one sample in a study of cytomegalovirus exposure and HLA in healthy donors. The data were produced by immunoSEQ multiplex PCR, yet TCRdb's version contains in-frame clones alone and is incomplete. The sample includes roughly 100,000 clones, approximately 79% of them seen just once. The specimen was PBMCs. These receptors were collected from a man aged 45-65 years in good health and CMV-seropositive. Both conserved end residues are part of each CDR3. D genes are given only for firm matches. For some rows the clone size is stated as once, few or many, or as a class when expanded; others skip it.

clone size	CDR3 length	V gene	J gene	D gene	CDR3 DNA	CDR3 protein
NA	15	TRBV11-2	TRBJ2-1	TRBD2	TGTGCCAGCAGCCCTAGCGGGAGCTCCTACAATGAGCAGTTCTTC	CASSPSGSSYNEQFF
NA	15	TRBV2	TRBJ2-3	TRBD1	TGTGCCAGCAGTGAAGACAGGGGTGGGACAGATACGCAGTATTTT	CASSEDRGGTDTQYF
NA	13	TRBV4-2	TRBJ2-5	TRBD1	TGTGCCAGCAGCCCGGGACAGATAGGGACCCAGTACTTC	CASSPGQIGTQYF
NA	15	TRBV4-2	TRBJ2-5	TRBD1	TGTGCCAGCAGCCAGTTAACAGGGGCAGAAGAGACCCAGTACTTC	CASSQLTGAEETQYF
NA	14	TRBV4-2	TRBJ2-7	NA	TGTGCCAGCAGCCAAGGTAGCGCCACCTACGAGCAGTACTTC	CASSQGSATYEQYF
NA	14	TRBV30	TRBJ2-7	NA	TGTGCCTGGAGCCGGGAGTGGGAATTCTACGAGCAGTACTTC	CAWSREWEFYEQYF
NA	14	TRBV11-2	TRBJ2-7	NA	TGTGCCAGCAGTCACGCAGGGGAGGGAGCCGAGCAGTACTTC	CASSHAGEGAEQYF
few	18	TRBV2	TRBJ1-4	NA	TGTGCCAGCGAGGCGGGCCGGGGTGGAGATGCAACTAATGAAAAACTGTTTTTT	CASEAGRGGDATNEKLFF
once	16	TRBV28	TRBJ1-2	NA	TGTGCCAGCAGTTTCTCGTTGACAATCAGGAACTATGGCTACACCTTC	CASSFSLTIRNYGYTF
NA	13	TRBV5-1	TRBJ1-2	NA	TGCGCCAGCAGTTTGGGGCAGGGATTGGGCTACACCTTC	CASSLGQGLGYTF
NA	14	TRBV28	TRBJ1-2	TRBD1	TGTGCCAGCACCCCCCTCGGGACAGGGGAGGGCTACACCTTC	CASTPLGTGEGYTF
NA	15	TRBV5-1	TRBJ2-3	TRBD1	TGCGCCAGCAGCTTGGCCTTGCAGGGGGCAGATACGCAGTATTTT	CASSLALQGADTQYF
NA	16	TRBV5-1	TRBJ2-7	TRBD1	TGCGCCAGCAGCTTGGCTCAGGGGGAAGGGCAGTACGAGCAGTACTTC	CASSLAQGEGQYEQYF
NA	14	TRBV2	TRBJ1-4	NA	TGTGCCAGCAGTGAACGAGGCACTAATGAAAAACTGTTTTTT	CASSERGTNEKLFF
few	16	TRBV7-2	TRBJ1-2	NA	TGTGCCAGCAGCTTATTTCGTGGGGGCACTAACTATGGCTACACCTTC	CASSLFRGGTNYGYTF
NA	14	TRBV11-2	TRBJ2-7	TRBD1	TGTGCCAGCAGCCTGGGACAGTCCTCCTACGAGCAGTACTTC	CASSLGQSSYEQYF
NA	16	TRBV15	TRBJ2-7	NA	TGTGCCACCAGCGAGTACCCGCCCTGGAGCTCCTACGAGCAGTACTTC	CATSEYPPWSSYEQYF
NA	13	TRBV2	TRBJ2-7	TRBD2	TGTGCCAGTCATAGCGGGAACTCCTACGAGCAGTACTTC	CASHSGNSYEQYF
few	13	TRBV30	TRBJ1-6	TRBD1	TGTGCCTGGGCTACAGGGGACAATTCACCCCTCCACTTT	CAWATGDNSPLHF
NA	14	TRBV19	TRBJ2-3	NA	TGTGCCAGTAGCCCCCTAGCGAGCACAGATACGCAGTATTTT	CASSPLASTDTQYF
once	11	TRBV7-8	TRBJ1-2	NA	TGTGCCAGCAGCCTGCATGGCCCCGAGGCCTTC	CASSLHGPEAF
NA	13	TRBV18	TRBJ1-4	NA	TGTGCCAGCTCACCGGACACGAATGAAAAACTGTTTTTT	CASSPDTNEKLFF
NA	14	TRBV16	TRBJ2-7	TRBD2	TGTGCCAACAGCCAATCGAGCGGGAGCTACGAGCAGTACTTC	CANSQSSGSYEQYF
NA	16	TRBV15	TRBJ2-1	TRBD2	TGTGCCACCAGCAGCGACTTACTTGGCGGGAGTGGTGAGCAGTTCTTC	CATSSDLLGGSGEQFF
NA	15	TRBV19	TRBJ1-4	TRBD1	TGTGCCAGTAGGACTACAGGGGCCTATAATGAAAAACTGTTTTTT	CASRTTGAYNEKLFF
NA	12	TRBV10-1	TRBJ2-7	NA	TGCGCCAGCAGTTTACACCCCTACGAGCAGTACTTC	CASSLHPYEQYF
NA	15	TRBV19	TRBJ2-7	NA	TGTGCCAGTAGTATCGTCCAGGGGGGCTCCTACGAGCAGTACTTC	CASSIVQGGSYEQYF
NA	15	TRBV2	TRBJ2-6	NA	TGTGCCAGCATAGGAGAAAACGCTGGGGCCAACGTCCTGACTTTC	CASIGENAGANVLTF
NA	13	TRBV6-1	TRBJ2-5	NA	TGTGCCAGCAGTGGGGGCAGTCAAGAGACCCAGTACTTC	CASSGGSQETQYF
NA	17	TRBV28	TRBJ2-2	TRBD2	TGTGCCAGCAGTTTAAGCGGGAGGGGAGTTGTCACCGGGGAGCTGTTTTTT	CASSLSGRGVVTGELFF
NA	15	TRBV9	TRBJ1-1	NA	TGTGCCAGCAGCGTAGAAGGCAGGTTGAACACTGAAGCTTTCTTT	CASSVEGRLNTEAFF